This T cell receptor (beta chain) originates from a study of blood T cells in healthy people across ages. A sample-barcoded 5' primer and a J-beta primer mix were used in a second PCR of roughly 6 to 11 cycles. TCRdb itself ran the 5' RACE reads through MiXCR, one entry per CDR3 protein. The sample has 800,000 to 900,000 distinct CDR3 sequences; around two thirds are singletons. The V and J ends lost 6 bases and 7 bases, in that order; junction bases with no gene match: 7. The CDR3 covers 12 residues. Germline CDR1 is SQVTM and CDR2 is ANQGSEA. The sample consisted of blood. The receptor's source is a man aged 25 to 40 in good health. The chain has TRBV29-1 and TRBJ1-2; TRBD1 aligns across 8 bases. The CDR3 sequence is CSVDRGRGGYTF. In DNA form, the CDR3 reads TGCAGCGTCGACAGGGGTCGGGGTGGCTACACCTTC.